The 17 T cell receptor beta chains given below trace back to one sample, sequenced in a study of cytomegalovirus exposure and HLA in healthy donors (dated by TCRdb to 2016 to 2017). Libraries were made using the immunoSEQ multiplex PCR assay. For the multiplex PCR, a mixture combining 60 forward primers for TCR Vbeta segments and 13 reverse primers for TCR Jbeta segments was used. Held by TCRdb, this immuneACCESS table contains in-frame sequences only and omits some clones. Under half of the omission traces to an unresolved V gene where checked; the cause of the rest is unknown. The table for this sample lists about 130,000 clones; 79% of them were counted only once. Of the sample, roughly 6.8% falls within the top ten clones. The sample taken for sequencing was PBMCs. Receptors were obtained from a man in his forties in good health and CMV-seropositive.

V usage is TRBV7-8 and J usage is TRBJ1-1, with D possibly TRBD1 on 5 matching bases. V was trimmed by 5 bases and J by 5 bases, leaving 12 bases between them. This CDR3 spans 13 amino acids. Germline CDR1 and CDR2: SGHVS and FQNEAQ. CDR3: CASSAQGRTEAFF. For the CDR3, the DNA is TGTGCCAGCAGCGCTCAGGGTAGAACTGAAGCTTTCTTT.

V gene TRBV12-5 combines with J gene TRBJ1-1, with 11 bases aligning to TRBD1. CDR3 length: 15 residues. CDR1 and CDR2 from the germline V gene are LGHNT and FRNRAP. V shed 6 bases, J shed 2 bases, and the junction held 5 bases outside the gene matches. The CDR3 region has the DNA TGTGCTAGTGGCCCCGGGACAGGGGGTAACACTGAAGCTTTCTTT. Translating it yields CASGPGTGGNTEAFF.

The chain has TRBV5-4 and TRBJ2-2; TRBD1 matches 7 bases. Trimming removed 3 bases from V and 6 bases from J; junction bases left unmatched: 2. The CDR3 has 13 amino acids. Germline V lookup: CDR1 SGHNT, CDR2 YYREEE (reference sequence). The CDR3 sequence: CASSSTGAGELFF. The CDR3 nucleotides read TGTGCCAGCAGCTCAACAGGGGCCGGGGAGCTGTTTTTT.

This clone was recorded a few times. The V and J genes are TRBV19 and TRBJ1-4; 7 bases fit TRBD1. V lost 4 bases and J lost 8; bases outside the gene matches: 10. Germline V gene lookup returns CDR1 LNHDA and CDR2 SQIVND (reference sequence). The CDR3 is made up of 15 amino acids. The CDR3 sequence: CASSTRDSSWEKLFF. CDR3 sequence (DNA): TGTGCCAGTAGTACCCGGGACAGTTCTTGGGAAAAACTGTTTTTT.

The count of this clone is one. The V and J genes are TRBV5-6 and TRBJ2-6; 8 bases are a match to TRBD1. Germline values: CDR1 SGHDT, CDR2 YYEEEE. With V trimmed by 0 bases and J by 2 bases, 10 bases remained unmatched. The CDR3 is made up of 19 amino acids. The CDR3 loop is CASSLAGTGVLPGANVLTF. For the CDR3, the DNA is TGTGCCAGCAGCTTGGCCGGGACAGGAGTCCTCCCTGGGGCCAACGTCCTGACTTTC.

This chain links TRBV2 with TRBJ2-3, with 16 bases fitting TRBD2. CDR3 length: 18 amino acids. In germline, CDR1 is SNHLY, CDR2 FYNNEI. V shed 3 bases and J 5 bases; nucleotides not matched to a gene: 8. As DNA, the CDR3 is TGTGCCAGCAGTGACCCTGGGACTAGCGGGAGGGCCAGAGATACGCAGTATTTT. Encoded protein: CASSDPGTSGRARDTQYF. Complete variable domain (other parts from reference TRBV2 and TRBJ2-3): EPEVTQTPSHQVTQMGQEVILRCVPISNHLYFYWYRQILGQKVEFLVSFYNNEISEKSEIFDDQFSVERPDGSNFTLKIRSTKLEDSAMYFCASSDPGTSGRARDTQYFGPGTRLTVL.

The rearrangement joins TRBV7-3 to TRBJ1-6, with 11 bases lining up with TRBD1. This CDR3 spans 15 amino acids. V dropped 6 bases and J dropped 5; count of bases not matched to a gene: 3. CDR1 SGHTA and CDR2 FQGTGA come from the germline V gene. The CDR3 coding sequence is TGTGCCAGCAGTTGGACAGGGGGCCATAATTCACCCCTCCACTTT. It specifies CASSWTGGHNSPLHF.

A few counts support this clone. The chain uses TRBV5-8 and TRBJ2-3; TRBD2 might be the D (6 bases). The CDR3 extends over 17 amino acids. V was cut by 3 bases and J by 3 bases, with 20 bases left in between. Germline values: CDR1 SGHTS, CDR2 YDEGEE. CDR3 sequence reads: CASSSGRGGAGTDTQYF. The CDR3 coding sequence is TGTGCCAGCAGCTCGGGTAGAGGAGGCGCGGGGACAGATACGCAGTATTTT.

The chain has TRBV6-4 and TRBJ2-1; 10 bases align to TRBD2. This CDR3 is 15 amino acids long. V lost 8 bases to trimming and J lost 0 bases; unmatched junction nucleotides: 4. The germline CDR1 and CDR2 sequences are MRHNA and SNTAGT. The CDR3 spells CASPRTSGSYNEQFF. The CDR3 nucleotides are TGTGCCAGCCCCCGGACTAGCGGCTCCTACAATGAGCAGTTCTTC.

The chain employs TRBV14 and TRBJ2-6; weak D call: TRBD1 (5 bases). Germline CDR1 SGHDN, CDR2 FVKESK. The CDR3 sequence is 14 residues long. Trimming took off 5 bases at V and 3 bases at J, with 8 bases between the two ends. DNA of the CDR3: TGTGCCAGCAGCGCCCAGGGTGGGGCCAACGTCCTGACTTTC. Translated, it gives CASSAQGGANVLTF.

With regard to this clone: Within the sample, other DNA sequences also encode this same CDR3. The chain links TRBV29-1 to TRBJ1-1, with D maybe TRBD1 (5 bases). Germline-derived CDR1 and CDR2 are SQVTM and ANQGSEA. V was shortened by 0 bases and J by 1 base, with 6 bases between the two germline ends. The CDR3 is 13 amino acids. CDR3 DNA sequence: TGCAGCGTTGAAGAGGGGGGGAACACTGAAGCTTTCTTT. Protein product: CSVEEGGNTEAFF.

This sequence joins TRBV10-1 and TRBJ2-7, with 9 bases fitting TRBD1. The V gene end was trimmed by 4 bases and the J gene end by 6 bases; junction bases not matched to a gene: 1. The CDR3 is 12 residues long. Germline CDR1 is WNHNN and CDR2 is SYGVQD (reference sequence). This CDR3 reads CASSGQGGEQYF. The DNA of the CDR3 is TGCGCCAGCAGTGGACAGGGGGGCGAGCAGTACTTC.

Written as DNA, the CDR3 is TGTGCCATCAGTGAGAGCGCGGACACCGGGGAGCTGTTTTTT. Amino acids: CAISESADTGELFF. The rearrangement links TRBV10-3 to TRBJ2-2; D not resolved. Germline V CDR1 and CDR2: ENHRY, SYGVKD. This CDR3 comprises 14 residues. Trimming took off 2 bases at V and 3 bases at J, with 7 bases between the two ends.

This chain links TRBV18 with TRBJ1-5, with a weak D call TRBD1 (6 bases). Germline-derived CDR1 and CDR2 are KGHSH and LQKENI. Trimming removed 6 bases from V and 4 bases from J, with 10 bases in between. This CDR3 is built from 13 residues. The CDR3 loop is CASSAGDNQPQHF. CDR3 coding DNA: TGTGCCAGCTCCGCAGGGGATAATCAGCCCCAGCATTTT.

The chain recombines TRBV6-1 with TRBJ1-4; D is possibly TRBD1 (6 bases). The germline V gene has CDR1 MNHNS and CDR2 SASEGT. The CDR3 is 14 amino acids. Trimming removed 3 bases at V and 8 bases at J, with 13 bases between. The CDR3 DNA sequence: TGTGCCAGCAGTGATGGGGGCGGGGGGGAAAAACTGTTTTTT. Translating gives CASSDGGGGEKLFF.

The V call is TRBV9, the J call TRBJ2-3; 11 bases map to TRBD2. Germline V gives CDR1 SGDLS, CDR2 YYNGEE. The CDR3 has 18 amino acids. V shed 1 base and J 1 base; nucleotides not matched to a gene: 8. CDR3 amino acids: CASSVSLAGGGGTDTQYF. The CDR3 DNA reads TGTGCCAGCAGCGTATCGCTAGCGGGAGGCGGGGGCACAGATACGCAGTATTTT. The entire variable domain, with the rest obtained from reference TRBV9 and TRBJ2-3, is as follows: DSGVTQTPKHLITATGQRVTLRCSPRSGDLSVYWYQQSLDQGLQFLIQYYNGEERAKGNILERFSAQQFPDLHSELNLSSLELGDSALYFCASSVSLAGGGGTDTQYFGPGTRLTVL.

This rearrangement joins TRBV18 to TRBJ1-2; no clear D gene. CDR1 is KGHSH and CDR2 is LQKENI in the germline V gene. There are 14 residues in the CDR3. V was cut by 6 bases and J by 3 bases, with 14 bases left in between. This CDR3 is CASSPLDGDYGYTF. DNA for the CDR3: TGTGCCAGCTCTCCTTTGGACGGGGACTATGGCTACACCTTC.